This TCR beta chain originates from a study of naive and memory T cell subsets. General study results and limits: Naive and memory repertoire findings lacked a ground truth for validation. Possibly reflecting memory cells re-expressing CD45RA, a few larger clonotypes occurred in naive repertoires, especially CD8.

This clonotype was detected only a few times. Antigen: not known. Both TRBC1 and TRBC2 were covered by a beta constant-region primer of two equimolar oligonucleotides. Nested alpha and beta constant-region primers with the SP2 primer drove four PCR rounds on ligated cDNA. TCRdb reanalysed the UMI-ligation and nested PCR reads using MiXCR and keeps one entry per CDR3 protein. Of roughly 99,000 distinct CDR3 sequences detected, about 11% appear once; the ten largest clones hold around 0.13%. The germline CDR1 and CDR2 sequences are KGHSH and LQKENI. V dropped 3 bases and J dropped 6 bases, with 8 bases sitting between them. This CDR3 comprises 12 residues.

The sequenced sample was naive CD4+ T cells from blood. This receptor was taken from a human donor in good health. The chain is built from TRBV18 and TRBJ1-1; no clear D gene. The CDR3 is CASSPPTAEAFF. The CDR3 bases are TGTGCCAGCTCACCTCCGACGGCTGAAGCTTTCTTT.